The clone carrying this TCR beta chain was detected only a few times. V lost 3 bases to trimming and J lost 2 bases; unmatched junction nucleotides: 4. CDR3 length: 14 amino acids. Germline V CDR1 and CDR2: KGHSH, LQKENI. This sample was taken from a study of T-cell memory formation after mild COVID-19. The authors produced TCR alpha and TCR beta cDNA libraries with sample barcodes and UMIs by 5'RACE using constant-segment primers. TCRdb analysed the 5' RACE reads with MiXCR anew, one entry per CDR3 protein. The data show 250,000 to 350,000 distinct CDR3 sequences, roughly 21% seen once. The sequence was obtained from a man aged 18 to 30 who had mild COVID-19 (a few samples of this study predate the infection). Cell type and time point are not known. The specimen was PBMCs or a T cell subset sorted from them (not recorded which). The J gene is TRBJ2-7, the V gene TRBV18; 7 positions agree with TRBD1. The CDR3 loop is CASSPATGPYEQYV. CDR3 coding DNA: TGTGCCAGCTCACCTGCGACAGGGCCCTACGAGCAGTACGTC.